Presented here are 7 T cell receptor beta chains from one specimen sequenced in a study of blood T cell repertoires in COVID-19. Assay: immunoSEQ multiplex PCR; the TCRdb copy retains only in-frame clones and omits some. The repertoire includes 180,000 or so clones, approximately 87% of them detected once, and over 3.5% sits in the top ten. The sample consisted of peripheral blood. These receptors originate from a man aged 18 to 30 with active or convalescent COVID-19.

V gene TRBV25-1 combines with J gene TRBJ2-5; 9 bases align to TRBD2. CDR3 length equals 15 residues. The trim removed 8 bases at V and 5 bases at J, leaving 12 bases unmatched. Germline-derived CDR1 and CDR2 are MGHDK and SYGVNS. CDR3 in DNA: TGTGCCAGCGGGCCTAGCGGGGTGGCGGAGGAGACCCAGTACTTC. It specifies CASGPSGVAEETQYF.

The genes are TRBV24-1 and TRBJ1-5; the match to TRBD1 covers 9 bases. V lost 4 bases, J lost 0 bases, and 3 bases stayed unmatched. In germline, CDR1 is KGHDR, CDR2 SFDVKD. The length of the CDR3 is 16 residues. The CDR3 DNA is TGTGCCACCAGTGACGCGGACAGGGGTAGCAATCAGCCCCAGCATTTT. Protein sequence: CATSDADRGSNQPQHF.

V gene TRBV5-1 combines with J gene TRBJ2-3, with TRBD2 as a possible D gene (5 bases). V was cut by 4 bases and J by 8 bases, with 14 bases left in between. Germline loops: CDR1 SGHRS, CDR2 YFSETQ. The CDR3 extends over 13 amino acids. Written as DNA, the CDR3 is TGCGCCAGCAGCAGTGACCCAGAGGGTACGCAGTATTTT. This codes for CASSSDPEGTQYF.

This chain connects TRBV19 to TRBJ2-2; 8 nucleotides line up with TRBD1. Germline trimming cut 5 bases from V and 4 bases from J; bases unmatched to any gene: 0. Per germline, CDR1 LNHDA and CDR2 SQIVND (reference sequence). The CDR3 length is 13 residues. The CDR3 nucleotides are TGTGCCAGTAGTGGACAGGGCACCGGGGAGCTGTTTTTT. It specifies CASSGQGTGELFF.

Only a few counts were recorded for this clone. Here the CDR3 DNA reads TGTGCCAGCAGCTACACTAGCGGGAGCCCCTACGAGCAGTACTTC. It yields the protein CASSYTSGSPYEQYF. This chain links TRBV7-2 with TRBJ2-7; TRBD2 matches at 11 bases. V gave up 4 bases and J gave up 2 bases; unmatched junction bases: 4. The V gene's germline CDR1 is SGHTA and CDR2 FQGNSA. The CDR3 totals 15 residues.

This chain connects TRBV2 to TRBJ1-5; 8 bases fit TRBD1. The CDR3 runs 14 residues. The germline gives CDR1 SNHLY, CDR2 FYNNEI. Unmatched junction bases numbered 8, after V lost 6 bases and J lost 7 bases. The CDR3, as DNA: TGTGCCAGCAGCGACAGGGGAGAAGGACAGCCCCAGCATTTT. This codes for CASSDRGEGQPQHF.

This rearrangement joins TRBV10-2 to TRBJ2-3, with TRBD2 matching 10 bases. CDR1 is WSHSY and CDR2 is SAAADI in the germline V gene. Trimming cost V 2 bases and J 2 bases; bases outside gene matches: 7. The CDR3 is 17 residues long. The CDR3 loop is CASSEVVLAGLTDTQYF. DNA of the CDR3: TGCGCCAGCAGTGAGGTCGTACTAGCGGGGCTCACAGATACGCAGTATTTT.